Sequencing of this T cell receptor (beta chain) was carried out in a study of blood T cell repertoires in COVID-19. Study context: There were acute and convalescent COVID-19 samples, and they came from the United States, Italy and Spain.

Sequenced by immunoSEQ multiplex PCR; TCRdb stores in-frame clones only, minus some. The sample shows hundreds of thousands of clones, 83% of them seen only once. This clone was counted a single time. The CDR3 spans 15 residues. The V and J ends lost 5 bases and 4 bases, in that order; junction bases with no gene match: 8. Germline CDR1 SGHTA, CDR2 FQGNSA. Sequenced material: peripheral blood. The chain combines TRBV7-2 with TRBJ1-5, with 7 bases lining up with TRBD1. The receptor comes from a middle-aged woman with active or convalescent COVID-19. The CDR3 sequence is CASSTSRDSNQPQHF. In DNA form, the CDR3 reads TGTGCCAGCAGCACTTCCAGGGACAGTAATCAGCCCCAGCATTTT. Combining the CDR3 with reference TRBV7-2 and TRBJ1-5 gives the whole variable domain GAGVSQSPSNKVTEKGKDVELRCDPISGHTALYWYRQSLGQGLEFLIYFQGNSAPDKSGLPSDRFSAERTGGSVSTLTIQRTQQEDSAVYLCASSTSRDSNQPQHFGDGTRLSIL.